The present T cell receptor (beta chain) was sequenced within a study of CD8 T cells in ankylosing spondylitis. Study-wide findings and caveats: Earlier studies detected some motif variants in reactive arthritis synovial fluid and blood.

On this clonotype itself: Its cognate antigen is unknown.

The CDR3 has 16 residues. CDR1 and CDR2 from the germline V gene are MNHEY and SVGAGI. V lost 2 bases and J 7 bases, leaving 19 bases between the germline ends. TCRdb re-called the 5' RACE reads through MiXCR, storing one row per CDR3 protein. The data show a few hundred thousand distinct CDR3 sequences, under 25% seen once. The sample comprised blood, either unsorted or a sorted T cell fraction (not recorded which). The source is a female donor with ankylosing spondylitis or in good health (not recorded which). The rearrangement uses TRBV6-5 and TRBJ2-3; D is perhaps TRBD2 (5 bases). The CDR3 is CASSYESYLAQNTQYF. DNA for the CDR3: TGTGCCAGCAGTTACGAGTCATATCTAGCACAGAATACGCAGTATTTT.